This T cell receptor (beta chain) was recorded in a study of T cell responses to AZD1222 COVID-19 vaccine. V was trimmed by 4 bases and J by 4 bases, leaving 14 bases between them. This CDR3 spans 15 amino acids. Germline assignment: CDR1 SNHLY and CDR2 FYNNEI. The data were produced by immunoSEQ multiplex PCR, yet TCRdb's version contains in-frame clones alone and is incomplete. The data show more than 95,000 clones, with 85% to 90% seen just once and 17% held by the top ten. Pooled samples include second doses given at about 4 or 12 weeks. The TCR originated in an adult who received the AZD1222 COVID-19 vaccine. This specimen consisted of peripheral blood, obtained 28 days after the second AZD1222 dose. V gene TRBV2 combines with J gene TRBJ2-1; a weak D match, TRBD1 (6 bases). CDR3 sequence: CASSGQVRAYNEQFF. The CDR3 DNA sequence: TGTGCCAGCAGTGGACAGGTCCGGGCGTACAATGAGCAGTTCTTC.